This entry lists 22 T cell receptor beta chains sequenced from one sample in a study of response to subunit inactivated influenza vaccine. TCRdb used MiXCR to reprocess the RT-PCR reads, holding one entry per CDR3 protein. Of about 150,000 distinct CDR3 sequences listed, 9.5% to 12% are singletons. The sample consisted of CD8+ T cells sorted from PBMCs, taken less than 30 months after vaccination. Receptor source: a man aged 50 to 69 who received an inactivated influenza vaccine.

This clonotype was counted only a few times. The chain couples TRBV29-1 to TRBJ2-2; no definite D call. The CDR3 has 11 amino acids. Germline V lookup: CDR1 SQVTM, CDR2 ANQGSEA. The germline V and J ends were trimmed by 3 bases and 1 base, with 0 bases remaining between them. CDR3 loop: CSVENTGELFF. The CDR3 DNA reads TGCAGCGTTGAGAACACCGGGGAGCTGTTTTTT.

This clonotype was counted only a few times. V is TRBV5-1 and J is TRBJ2-2; D is uncertain. From germline, CDR1 is SGHRS and CDR2 YFSETQ. This CDR3 spans 12 amino acids. V was shortened by 6 bases and J by 6 bases, with 9 bases between the two germline ends. The DNA of the CDR3 is TGCGCCAGCACGACGGGTGCCGGGGAGCTGTTTTTT. It encodes CASTTGAGELFF.

The chain employs TRBV3-1 and TRBJ2-5; TRBD2 aligns across 11 bases. V shed 4 bases and J 5 bases; nucleotides not matched to a gene: 6. Per the germline V gene, CDR1 is LGHDT and CDR2 is YNNKEL (reference sequence). CDR3 length: 15 amino acids. The DNA of the CDR3 is TGTGCCAGCAGCCCCCAGACTAGCGGGATTGAGACCCAGTACTTC. This encodes CASSPQTSGIETQYF.

This chain joins TRBV11-2 and TRBJ2-1; D unresolved. V was clipped by 3 bases and J by 9 bases, with 12 bases between them. This CDR3 region has 13 residues. Germline CDR1 and CDR2: SGHAT and FQNNGV. The chain's CDR3 is CASSFIFQREQFF. In DNA form, the CDR3 reads TGTGCCAGCAGCTTCATCTTTCAGCGTGAGCAGTTCTTC.

The chain is built from TRBV4-3 and TRBJ1-2, with D possibly TRBD1 on 6 matching bases. Germline assignment: CDR1 LGHNA and CDR2 YSLEER. This CDR3 has 15 residues. Trimming cost V 0 bases and J 3 bases, with 11 bases left between them. CDR3 region: CASSQENRADYGYTF. In nucleotides, the CDR3 is TGCGCCAGCAGCCAAGAAAACAGGGCAGACTATGGCTACACCTTC.

There are a few counts of this clonotype. The rearrangement joins TRBV24-1 to TRBJ1-5, with a weak D call TRBD1 (6 bases). Germline V gives CDR1 KGHDR, CDR2 SFDVKD. The V end lost 4 bases, the J end lost 6 bases, and 12 bases lay between the germline ends. CDR3 length: 14 amino acids. Written as DNA, the CDR3 is TGTGCCACCAGTGACAACAGGGTTTTTCAGCCCCAGCATTTT. This encodes CATSDNRVFQPQHF.

This clonotype has more than one count but fewer than ten. This chain connects TRBV12-3 or TRBV12-4 to TRBJ1-1; no reliable D call. The V end lost 7 bases, the J end lost 3 bases, and 12 bases lay between the germline ends. The CDR3 runs 13 residues. The chain's CDR3 is CASNGRWDTEAFF. The CDR3 DNA is TGTGCCAGCAATGGACGGTGGGACACTGAAGCTTTCTTT.

This chain connects TRBV6-1 to TRBJ1-4; possibly TRBD1 for D (6 bases). Trimming removed 9 bases from V and 3 bases from J, with 26 bases in between. CDR3 length equals 18 residues. Germline V lookup: CDR1 MNHNS, CDR2 SASEGT. The CDR3 nucleotides read TGTGCCAGATCCTACGTCTTCAGGGGAAAGGCACCTAATGAAAAACTGTTTTTT. Residues: CARSYVFRGKAPNEKLFF.

V usage is TRBV28 and J usage is TRBJ1-1, with 7 positions matching TRBD1. Germline lookup yields CDR1 MDHEN and CDR2 SYDVKM. V trimming: 10 bases; J trimming: 3 bases; junction bases outside the gene matches: 8. CDR3 length: 13 residues. In DNA, the CDR3 is TGTGCCACCACTCGACAGGGAGACACTGAAGCTTTCTTT. Its protein is CATTRQGDTEAFF.

There are many counts of this clonotype. V usage is TRBV20-1 and J usage is TRBJ2-7, with 7 bases that match TRBD1. The V gene end was trimmed by 0 bases and the J gene end by 3 bases; junction bases not matched to a gene: 5. Germline V gene sequence: CDR1 DFQATT, CDR2 SNEGSKA (reference sequence). This CDR3 region has 14 residues. The CDR3 region is CSARDRDRNYEQYF. CDR3 DNA: TGCAGTGCTAGAGATCGGGACAGAAACTACGAGCAGTACTTC.

The chain uses TRBV9 and TRBJ1-2; a possible D gene is TRBD1 (5 bases). This CDR3 spans 14 amino acids. CDR1 is SGDLS and CDR2 is YYNGEE in the germline V gene. V lost 0 bases and J lost 5, with 11 bases in between. Here the CDR3 reads CASSVGQGTYGYTF. As DNA, the CDR3 is TGTGCCAGCAGCGTAGGCCAGGGAACGTATGGCTACACCTTC. The entire variable domain, with the rest obtained from reference TRBV9 and TRBJ1-2, is as follows: DSGVTQTPKHLITATGQRVTLRCSPRSGDLSVYWYQQSLDQGLQFLIQYYNGEERAKGNILERFSAQQFPDLHSELNLSSLELGDSALYFCASSVGQGTYGYTFGSGTRLTVV.

In its sample, this clonotype was seen many times. V usage is TRBV5-1 and J usage is TRBJ2-3; TRBD1 might be the D (6 bases). Germline V gives CDR1 SGHRS, CDR2 YFSETQ. Trimming stripped 6 bases from V and 2 bases from J, with 13 bases between. The CDR3 runs to 14 residues. CDR3 amino acids: CASIGQNFTDTQYF. CDR3 in DNA: TGCGCCAGCATAGGACAGAACTTCACAGATACGCAGTATTTT.

This clonotype appeared a few times. CDR3 coding DNA: TGTGCCAGCAGTTTACTGGGGGTGTCACCCCTCCACTTT. This codes for CASSLLGVSPLHF. The chain links TRBV27 to TRBJ1-6; weak D call: TRBD1 (5 bases). CDR1 is MNHEY, CDR2 SMNVEV, per germline (reference sequence). CDR3 size: 13 residues. Trimming left V 2 bases short and J 10 bases short, with 9 bases between.

V is TRBV12-3 or TRBV12-4 and J is TRBJ2-4; D may be TRBD1 (6 bases). The V end lost 6 bases, the J end lost 11 bases, and 23 bases lay between the germline ends. The CDR3 length is 15 residues. DNA for the CDR3: TGTGCCAGCAGCCCCACCACAGGGTTACGAACGGTTCAGTACTTC. Translated, it gives CASSPTTGLRTVQYF.

This rearrangement joins TRBV27 to TRBJ2-1, with TRBD2 matching over 8 bases. Germline assignment: CDR1 MNHEY and CDR2 SMNVEV (reference sequence). The CDR3 consists of 16 residues. The V and J ends lost 2 bases and 3 bases, in that order; junction bases with no gene match: 6. CDR3 sequence (DNA): TGTGCCAGCAGTTTAGCGAGCGGGGGTTACTACAATGAGCAGTTCTTC. Translated: CASSLASGGYYNEQFF.

This clonotype was detected a few times. The rearrangement links TRBV27 to TRBJ2-1; 7 positions match TRBD1. Trimming removed 2 bases from V and 0 bases from J; junction bases left unmatched: 7. This CDR3 has 17 residues. CDR1 is MNHEY, CDR2 SMNVEV, per germline (reference sequence). The CDR3 reads CASSLGAGTASYNEQFF. The CDR3 DNA reads as TGTGCCAGCAGTTTAGGCGCCGGGACAGCCTCCTACAATGAGCAGTTCTTC.

The V and J genes are TRBV6-5 and TRBJ2-6; D is unresolved. Between the trimmed V and J ends, which lost 2 bases and 0 bases, there was a span of 8 bases. The germline V gene encodes CDR1 MNHEY and CDR2 SVGAGI. The CDR3 length is 16 residues. This CDR3 is CASSYGVVSGANVLTF. Written as DNA, the CDR3 is TGTGCCAGCAGTTACGGAGTGGTCTCTGGGGCCAACGTCCTGACTTTC.

This clonotype was detected a few times. V usage is TRBV28 and J usage is TRBJ2-7, with 10 nucleotides matching TRBD1. The J segment lost 4 bases and the V segment lost 5 bases, leaving 17 bases of the junction unmatched. The V gene's germline CDR1 is MDHEN and CDR2 SYDVKM. This CDR3 spans 18 amino acids. The DNA of the CDR3 is TGTGCCAGCAGTCCGATCTCCGGGACAGGGGTCTTTGTTTACGAGCAGTACTTC. Protein: CASSPISGTGVFVYEQYF.

The CDR3 is CASSPARINEQFF. The CDR3 nucleotides are TGTGCCAGCAGCCCCGCTAGAATCAATGAGCAGTTCTTC. The chain recombines TRBV6-2 or TRBV6-3 with TRBJ2-1; D gene unclear. V was trimmed by 6 bases and J by 6 bases, leaving 12 bases between them. Germline-derived CDR1 and CDR2 are MNHEY and SVGEGT. The CDR3 covers 13 residues.

The chain has TRBV2 and TRBJ2-7; TRBD1 matches at 8 bases. Unmatched junction bases numbered 17, after V lost 5 bases and J lost 2 bases. This CDR3 is 18 amino acids long. Per the germline V gene, CDR1 is SNHLY and CDR2 is FYNNEI. In nucleotides, the CDR3 is TGTGCCAGCAGTTCCGTCCCGGGACAGGCTTCAGCTGCCTACGAGCAGTACTTC. As protein: CASSSVPGQASAAYEQYF.

This rearrangement joins TRBV7-9 to TRBJ1-1, with 7 positions matching TRBD1. V lost 5 bases to trimming and J lost 3 bases; unmatched junction nucleotides: 3. This CDR3 spans 13 amino acids. Germline CDR1 and CDR2: SEHNR and FQNEAQ (reference sequence). CDR3 residues: CASSTGVYTEAFF. In DNA form, the CDR3 reads TGTGCCAGCAGCACAGGGGTCTACACTGAAGCTTTCTTT.

The chain recombines TRBV24-1 with TRBJ2-1, with D possibly TRBD1 on 6 matching bases. The CDR3 length is 12 residues. Germline lookup yields CDR1 KGHDR and CDR2 SFDVKD. With 7 bases removed from V and 9 bases from J, the gap between germline ends came to 12 bases. CDR3 amino acids: CATRQGNSEQFF. Here the CDR3 DNA reads TGTGCCACCAGACAGGGAAACAGTGAGCAGTTCTTC.